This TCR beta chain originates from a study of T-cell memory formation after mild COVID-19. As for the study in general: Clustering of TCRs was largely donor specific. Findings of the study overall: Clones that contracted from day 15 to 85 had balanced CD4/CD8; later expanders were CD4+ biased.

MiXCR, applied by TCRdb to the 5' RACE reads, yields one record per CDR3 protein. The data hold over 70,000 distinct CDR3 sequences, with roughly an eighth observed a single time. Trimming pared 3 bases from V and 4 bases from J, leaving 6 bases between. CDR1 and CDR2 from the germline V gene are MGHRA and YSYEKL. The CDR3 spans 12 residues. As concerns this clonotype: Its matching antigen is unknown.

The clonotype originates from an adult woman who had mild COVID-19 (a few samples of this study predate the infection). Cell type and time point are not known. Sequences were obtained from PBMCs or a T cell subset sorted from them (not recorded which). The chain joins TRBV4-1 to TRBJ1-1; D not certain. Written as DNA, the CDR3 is TGCGCCAGCAGCCACCAAACCACTGAAGCTTTCTTT. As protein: CASSHQTTEAFF.